This T cell receptor beta chain derives from a study of blood T cell repertoires in COVID-19. Per the study methods: Estimation of nucleated cell counts relied on the amplification of reference gene primers. Using immunoSEQ multiplex PCR, the repertoire was profiled, and TCRdb retains in-frame clones only, with some absent. V, J and clone size derive from that table, while D and trimming were established from the DNA sequence. The table shows some 80,000 clones, with less than 85% occurring only once. Sequenced material: peripheral blood. The receptor was derived from a woman of 80 years or more with active or convalescent COVID-19.

In DNA, the CDR3 is TGTGCCAGCAGGACCGGGACAGGGAGCTACGAGCAGTACTTC. Encoded protein: CASRTGTGSYEQYF. The chain carries TRBV6-5 and TRBJ2-7; TRBD1 agrees at 9 bases. The CDR3 covers 14 residues. With 6 bases clipped from V and 3 bases from J, the junction kept 6 bases outside the gene matches. Germline loops: CDR1 MNHEY, CDR2 SVGAGI.